What follows describes a single T cell receptor (beta chain). This sample was taken from a study of blood T cell repertoires in COVID-19. Whole-study context: Collection of acute and convalescent COVID-19 samples took place in the United States, Italy and Spain. T cells, B-cell-depleted T cells, or PBMCs provided the cDNA or gDNA that served as material.

As originally analysed: Reference gene primer amplification yielded estimated nucleated cell counts. Using immunoSEQ multiplex PCR, the repertoire was profiled, and TCRdb retains in-frame clones only, with some absent. V and J calls and clone size are copied from that table; D and trimming were computed from the DNA. The repertoire includes hundreds of thousands of clones, approximately 83% of them detected once, and 2% to 3% sits in the top ten. Germline loops: CDR1 LGHDT, CDR2 YNNKEL (reference sequence). J gave up 9 bases and V 5 bases, and 10 bases lay outside the gene matches. CDR3 length: 14 amino acids.

The chain recombines TRBV3-1 (or the pseudogene TRBV3-2) with TRBJ1-2; 9 bases align to TRBD1. The sample taken for sequencing was peripheral blood. The sequence was collected from a woman between 35 and 50 years old with active or convalescent COVID-19. DNA of the CDR3: TGTGCCAGCAGCTTTACAGGGGGCTTGTTTAGCTACACCTTC. Its protein is CASSFTGGLFSYTF.